The 25 T cell receptor beta chains given below trace back to one sample, sequenced in a study of tumor-infiltrating lymphocytes in primary liver carcinoma. TCR beta cDNA came from approximately 490 ng total RNA, primed with a constant-region primer. Investigators got TCR beta libraries out of three nested multiplex PCR rounds, done with slightly modified ARM-PCR. Rounds one and two of PCR, each of roughly 10 cycles, were primed with TRBV1-TRBV30 forward primers and a C-beta reverse primer. TCRdb used MiXCR to reprocess the multiplex PCR reads, holding one entry per CDR3 protein. In the table there are 300,000 to 350,000 distinct CDR3 sequences, around three fifths of which are singletons. Germline DNA was also extracted, while the blood RNA originated from unsorted whole blood. The sequenced material came from peripheral blood. Source of these receptors: a woman aged 25 to 39 with primary liver carcinoma and hepatitis B virus infection.

This clonotype was found many times. The gene calls are TRBV25-1 and TRBJ1-6, with D unresolved. Germline V lookup: CDR1 MGHDK, CDR2 SYGVNS. The CDR3 extends over 15 amino acids. V lost 1 base to trimming and J lost 5 bases, with 9 bases between them. The chain's CDR3 is CASSESGRNNSPLHF. CDR3 DNA sequence: TGTGCCAGCAGTGAATCAGGCAGGAATAATTCACCCCTCCACTTT.

This clonotype has just one count. The J gene is TRBJ2-1, the V gene TRBV6-5, with D perhaps matching TRBD2 (5 bases). The germline V gene has CDR1 MNHEY and CDR2 SVGAGI. V lost 5 bases and J lost 10, with 24 bases in between. This CDR3 contains 16 residues. Here the CDR3 reads CASSPTDRPGIMEQFF. The DNA for the CDR3 is TGTGCCAGCAGTCCTACAGACCGCCCCGGGATCATGGAGCAGTTCTTC.

The chain couples TRBV11-3 to TRBJ2-7, with D possibly matching TRBD2 (5 bases). V shed 5 bases and J shed 9 bases, with 20 bases lying between them. The CDR3 extends over 14 amino acids. CDR1 is SGHNT, CDR2 YENEEA, per germline. CDR3 nucleotides: TGTGCCAGCAGCCCATCCCAAGAGGGAACCGGGCAGTACTTC. It codes for CASSPSQEGTGQYF.

The CDR3 here is CASGHHRLRTGSYEQYF. The CDR3 DNA reads as TGTGCCAGCGGCCACCACCGACTCCGGACAGGTTCGTACGAGCAGTACTTC. The genes are TRBV6-5 and TRBJ2-7; 7 bases fit TRBD1. The trim removed 8 bases at V and 4 bases at J, leaving 20 bases unmatched. The CDR3 runs to 17 residues. Germline assignment: CDR1 MNHEY and CDR2 SVGAGI.

As regards this clonotype: A much larger clone differs from this one at a single base, so this may be a read error. The chain joins TRBV6-1 to TRBJ1-5; the D gene is possibly TRBD1 (6 bases). Trimming took off 1 base at V and 6 bases at J, with 16 bases between the two ends. The CDR3 spans 16 residues. Per the germline V gene, CDR1 is MNHNS and CDR2 is SASEGT. The CDR3 nucleotides are TGTGCCAGCAGTGAAGTGGGGGGGGGCTTTACTCAGCCCCAGCATTTT. Translated, it gives CASSEVGGGFTQPQHF.

The chain uses TRBV4-1 and TRBJ2-3, with TRBD2 matching over 8 bases. This CDR3 comprises 14 residues. Trimming removed 8 bases from V and 1 base from J; junction bases left unmatched: 5. Germline CDR1 reads MGHRA; CDR2 reads YSYEKL. The CDR3 sequence: CASGRREGTDTQYF. The CDR3 DNA reads as TGCGCCAGCGGGAGGCGGGAGGGCACAGATACGCAGTATTTT.

This clonotype was detected once. A clone one base away is much larger, so this may be a read error. This chain joins TRBV12-3 or TRBV12-4 and TRBJ2-5; D is perhaps TRBD1 (6 bases). This CDR3 has 12 amino acids. V was trimmed by 6 bases and J by 5 bases, leaving 10 bases between them. This CDR3 reads CASREGDETQYF. CDR3 sequence (DNA): TGTGCCAGCAGAGAGGGGGACGAGACCCAGTACTTC.

Notes on this clonotype: A much larger clone differs by one base, so this may be a read error. V and J are TRBV4-2 and TRBJ2-6; D is unclear. The germline gives CDR1 LGHNA, CDR2 YNFKEQ. The V end was cut by 2 bases, the J end by 0 bases, with 11 bases between. The CDR3 totals 17 residues. CDR3 nucleotides: TGTGCCAGCAGCCAAAATTTCGTTCCCTCTGGGGCCAACGTCCTGACTTTC. Translating it yields CASSQNFVPSGANVLTF.

This clonotype occurred many times. The J gene is TRBJ2-7, the V gene TRBV6-5, with 7 nucleotides matching TRBD2. V was clipped by 7 bases and J by 2 bases; unmatched bases: 5. The CDR3 is 13 residues long. Germline lookup yields CDR1 MNHEY and CDR2 SVGAGI. In nucleotides, the CDR3 is TGTGCCAGCAAGCTAGCGGCAGCCTACGAGCAGTACTTC. This codes for CASKLAAAYEQYF.

This sequence joins TRBV6-2 or TRBV6-3 and TRBJ1-2; 9 bases agree with TRBD1. This CDR3 contains 15 residues. Germline V gene data show CDR1 as MNHEY and CDR2 as SVGEGT. Trimming removed 5 bases from V and 7 bases from J; junction bases left unmatched: 11. CDR3 sequence: CASSGPGQGISGYTF. CDR3 nucleotides: TGTGCCAGCAGTGGTCCTGGACAGGGGATTTCTGGCTACACCTTC.

Worth noting for this clonotype: One base away lies a much larger clone, so this may be a sequencing read error. CDR3 in DNA: TGCAGCGTCCGGATAGGGGCAGGGGGGGCCAACGTCCTGACTTTC. Protein: CSVRIGAGGANVLTF. The J gene is TRBJ2-6, the V gene TRBV29-1, with D perhaps matching TRBD1 (5 bases). The V gene lost 6 bases and the J gene lost 4 bases, with 16 bases spanning the gap. CDR1 is SQVTM, CDR2 ANQGSEA, per germline. The CDR3 is made up of 15 amino acids.

The chain employs TRBV19 and TRBJ2-1, with TRBD1 matching over 7 bases. The CDR3 consists of 15 residues. Germline CDR1 LNHDA, CDR2 SQIVND (reference sequence). The ends lost 6 bases at V and 6 bases at J; junction bases unmatched: 11. For the CDR3, the DNA is TGTGCCAGTAGGGCAAGGGACAGCACGACCAATGAGCAGTTCTTC. Protein sequence: CASRARDSTTNEQFF. Based on the CDR3 plus reference TRBV19 and TRBJ2-1, the full variable domain is DGGITQSPKYLFRKEGQNVTLSCEQNLNHDAMYWYRQDPGQGLRLIYYSQIVNDFQKGDIAEGYSVSREKKESFPLTVTSAQKNPTAFYLCASRARDSTTNEQFFGPGTRLTVL.

This clonotype qualifies as medium-sized. CDR3 nucleotide sequence: TGCAGCGCGACAGGGGAGATGGGTTCTGCGGTGGAGACCCAGTACTTC. Amino acid sequence: CSATGEMGSAVETQYF. This chain joins TRBV29-1 and TRBJ2-5, with 8 bases fitting TRBD1. The V gene end was trimmed by 7 bases and the J gene end by 5 bases; junction bases not matched to a gene: 18. Germline V gene lookup returns CDR1 SQVTM and CDR2 ANQGSEA. This CDR3 contains 16 residues. The full variable domain, completed using reference TRBV29-1 and TRBJ2-5, is SAVISQKPSRDICQRGTSLTIQCQVDSQVTMMFWYRQQPGQSLTLIATANQGSEATYESGFVIDKFPISRPNLTFSTLTVSNMSPEDSSIYLCSATGEMGSAVETQYFGPGTRLLVL.

This clonotype was detected ten times or more. J is TRBJ1-6 and V is TRBV29-1; 8 nucleotides line up with TRBD1. This CDR3 region has 13 residues. Germline V gives CDR1 SQVTM, CDR2 ANQGSEA. The trim removed 5 bases at V and 9 bases at J, leaving 6 bases unmatched. CDR3 DNA: TGCAGCGTTTTACAGGGGGACGGTTCACCCCTCCACTTT. The encoded protein is CSVLQGDGSPLHF.

This clonotype was counted many times. The chain has TRBV12-3 or TRBV12-4 and TRBJ2-1; D not resolved. Trimming left V 8 bases short and J 4 bases short, with 15 bases between. The CDR3 runs to 14 residues. CDR3: CASSGGSGYNEQFF. In nucleotides, the CDR3 is TGTGCCAGCTCTGGTGGGTCAGGTTACAATGAGCAGTTCTTC.

Concerning this clonotype: This is likely a read error, given that the CDR3 carries no conserved phenylalanine or tryptophan at its end. The genes are TRBV6-2 or TRBV6-3 and TRBJ2-3; TRBD2 matches 10 bases. Germline CDR1 and CDR2: MNHEY and SVGEGT. The CDR3 is 14 residues long. V shed 9 bases, J shed 3 bases, and the junction held 6 bases outside the gene matches. CDR3 sequence (DNA): TGTGCCAGTAGAAGGACTAGCGGAACAGATACGCAGTATTTA. It yields the protein CASRRTSGTDTQYL.

V gene TRBV4-2 combines with J gene TRBJ2-2; D uncertain. Germline lookup yields CDR1 LGHNA and CDR2 YNFKEQ. This CDR3 has 17 amino acids. Trimming stripped 1 base from V and 0 bases from J, with 12 bases between. The CDR3 DNA sequence: TGTGCCAGCAGCCAAGCCGCTCGTTCTTCGAACACCGGGGAGCTGTTTTTT. This sequence encodes CASSQAARSSNTGELFF.

This CDR3 reads CASSLWGSYNSPLHF. The CDR3 region has the DNA TGTGCCAGCAGCCTATGGGGTTCATATAATTCACCCCTCCACTTT. The chain is built from TRBV11-3 and TRBJ1-6; unclear D gene. This CDR3 is 15 amino acids long. Germline lookup yields CDR1 SGHNT and CDR2 YENEEA. V lost 5 bases and J lost 4, with 12 bases in between.

This clonotype was picked up a small number of times. A much more abundant neighbour one base away suggests this may be a read error. The J gene is TRBJ2-1, the V gene TRBV29-1, with 7 positions matching TRBD2. The CDR3 is 15 amino acids. Trimming took 4 bases from V and 5 from J; bases not matched to a gene: 11. The germline CDR1 and CDR2 sequences are SQVTM and ANQGSEA. The CDR3 spells CSVGDYGTRNNEQFF. In nucleotides, the CDR3 is TGCAGCGTTGGGGACTACGGGACTCGAAACAATGAGCAGTTCTTC.

The J gene is TRBJ1-2, the V gene TRBV6-5, with TRBD1 as a possible D gene (6 bases). Germline CDR1 reads MNHEY; CDR2 reads SVGAGI. The germline V and J ends were trimmed by 6 bases and 8 bases, with 19 bases remaining between them. The CDR3 extends over 14 amino acids. The CDR3 DNA sequence: TGTGCCAGCAGCATTGGGAGAGGGGGATGGGGCTACACCTTC. Translating gives CASSIGRGGWGYTF.

The CDR3 loop reads CSVERQCRGETQYF. The CDR3 coding sequence is TGCAGCGTTGAACGCCAGTGTCGAGGGGAGACCCAGTACTTC. The chain carries TRBV29-1 and TRBJ2-5; D might be TRBD2 (5 bases). This CDR3 is 14 amino acids long. Germline loops: CDR1 SQVTM, CDR2 ANQGSEA. V was clipped by 2 bases and J by 5 bases, with 15 bases between them.

Regarding this clonotype: One end of the junction varies from germline; a read error may be responsible. The chain carries TRBV29-1 and TRBJ2-1; possibly TRBD2 for D (5 bases). This CDR3 comprises 9 residues. Germline loops: CDR1 SQVTM, CDR2 ANQGSEA. CDR3: CSVGQMQFF. The CDR3 DNA is TGTAGCGTCGGCCAAATGCAGTTCTTC.

This clonotype occurred a few times. With a much larger clone just one base away, this may be a read error. V and J are TRBV11-3 and TRBJ1-1; maybe TRBD1 (5 bases). The CDR3 runs to 15 residues. Germline CDR1 is SGHNT and CDR2 is YENEEA. Trimming left V 5 bases short and J 11 bases short, with 24 bases between. The CDR3 sequence: CASSLPQVLSRGAFF. CDR3 nucleotides: TGTGCCAGCAGCCTACCACAGGTATTATCCCGTGGGGCTTTCTTT.

V gene TRBV12-3 or TRBV12-4 combines with J gene TRBJ2-1, with 13 nucleotides matching TRBD2. CDR3 length: 21 residues. V was clipped by 5 bases and J by 5 bases; unmatched bases: 21. CDR3 in amino acids: CASSRTLRLAGGQRFNNEQFF. The CDR3 coding sequence is TGTGCCAGCAGTCGTACGCTACGACTAGCGGGAGGCCAACGCTTTAACAATGAGCAGTTCTTC.

Notes on this clonotype: A much larger clone differs by one base, so this may be a read error. The rearrangement joins TRBV6-1 to TRBJ2-3; perhaps D is TRBD1 or TRBD2 (6 bases each). The CDR3 spans 15 residues. Germline values: CDR1 MNHNS, CDR2 SASEGT. CDR3 protein: CATGPYGGSTGTQYF. Written as DNA, the CDR3 is TGTGCCACAGGTCCGTACGGGGGCAGCACAGGTACGCAGTATTTT.